The 19 T cell receptor beta chains below all came from one sample that was sequenced in a study of cytomegalovirus exposure and HLA in healthy donors. Vbeta (60) and Jbeta (13) primers were used in the PCR. Only in-frame clones appear in the TCRdb table, and some are missing; sequencing was by immunoSEQ multiplex PCR. The profile shows some 110,000 clones, around 78% of them singletons. Sequencing was performed on PBMCs. Every receptor here comes from a man in his fifties or sixties in good health and CMV-seronegative.

The chain joins TRBV6-1 to TRBJ1-4; D possibly corresponds to TRBD1 (6 bases). From germline, CDR1 is MNHNS and CDR2 SASEGT. V was shortened by 1 base and J by 0 bases, with 18 bases between the two germline ends. CDR3 length equals 19 residues. The CDR3 region is CASSEVWGQGLATNEKLFF. DNA of the CDR3: TGTGCCAGCAGTGAAGTTTGGGGGCAGGGCCTTGCAACTAATGAAAAACTGTTTTTT.

The chain carries TRBV7-6 and TRBJ2-5; maybe TRBD1 (6 bases). The CDR3 is 14 amino acids. Germline V lookup: CDR1 SGHVS, CDR2 FNYEAQ. V was clipped by 0 bases and J by 1 base, with 6 bases between them. The DNA for the CDR3 is TGTGCCAGCAGCTTAGCAGGGGGCCAAGAGACCCAGTACTTC. It is translated as CASSLAGGQETQYF.

A few counts support this clone. V gene TRBV2 combines with J gene TRBJ1-4, with 8 nucleotides matching TRBD1. The ends lost 3 bases at V and 3 bases at J; junction bases unmatched: 3. Germline CDR1 SNHLY, CDR2 FYNNEI. The CDR3 runs 15 residues. The CDR3 nucleotides read TGTGCCAGCAGTGAGCCGACAGGGGCTAATGAAAAACTGTTTTTT. Amino acid sequence: CASSEPTGANEKLFF.

The V and J genes are TRBV29-1 and TRBJ1-4; D remains unclear. V dropped 7 bases and J dropped 2 bases, with 11 bases sitting between them. This CDR3 region has 13 residues. Germline CDR1 is SQVTM and CDR2 is ANQGSEA. CDR3 DNA: TGCAGCGCCCTTAGCGGGACTAATGAAAAACTGTTTTTT. Residues: CSALSGTNEKLFF.

V usage is TRBV5-1 and J usage is TRBJ1-1; 8 bases align to TRBD1. The CDR3 contains 14 residues. CDR1 is SGHRS, CDR2 YFSETQ, per germline. V dropped 4 bases and J dropped 4; count of bases not matched to a gene: 6. For the CDR3, the DNA is TGCGCCAGCAGCATTGGACAGGGTCGCACTGAAGCTTTCTTT. Translated: CASSIGQGRTEAFF.

The gene calls are TRBV2 and TRBJ1-2; D is undetermined. The CDR3 consists of 11 residues. V lost 5 bases, J lost 8 bases, and 9 bases lay in between. CDR1 and CDR2 (germline): SNHLY, FYNNEI. This chain's CDR3 is CASSLGVGYTF. The CDR3, as DNA: TGTGCCAGCAGTCTGGGAGTCGGCTACACCTTC.

The gene calls are TRBV5-1 and TRBJ2-1, with D possibly being TRBD1 (5 bases). Trimming cost V 4 bases and J 6 bases, with 14 bases left between them. The CDR3 has 14 residues. Germline CDR1 SGHRS, CDR2 YFSETQ. In DNA form, the CDR3 reads TGCGCCAGCAGCCTCGGACATCCGACCAATGAGCAGTTCTTC. Its translation is CASSLGHPTNEQFF.

Regarding this clone: The sample holds other DNA sequences that translate to the same CDR3. This rearrangement joins TRBV5-1 to TRBJ2-7; D might be TRBD1 (6 bases). This CDR3 contains 17 residues. In germline, CDR1 is SGHRS, CDR2 YFSETQ. Trimming left V 4 bases short and J 3 bases short, with 23 bases between. CDR3 DNA: TGCGCCAGCAGCCTATATCTCACTGGGGGCATATTCTACGAGCAGTACTTC. It specifies CASSLYLTGGIFYEQYF.

This clone was seen only once. V usage is TRBV11-2 and J usage is TRBJ2-7; perhaps TRBD2 as D (6 bases). This CDR3 spans 15 amino acids. Germline V gene lookup returns CDR1 SGHAT and CDR2 FQNNGV. The V end was cut by 0 bases, the J end by 3 bases, with 12 bases between. CDR3 region: CASSLEGAGSYEQYV. The CDR3 nucleotides read TGTGCCAGCAGCTTAGAAGGGGCGGGGAGCTACGAGCAGTACGTC.

The chain carries TRBV4-1 and TRBJ2-7; 13 nucleotides agree with TRBD2. The CDR3 consists of 16 residues. Germline V gene data show CDR1 as MGHRA and CDR2 as YSYEKL. The J segment lost 5 bases and the V segment lost 0 bases, leaving 4 bases of the junction unmatched. The CDR3: CASSQEPGLAGHEQYF. The CDR3 region has the DNA TGCGCCAGCAGCCAAGAGCCGGGACTAGCGGGGCACGAGCAGTACTTC.

Notes on this clone: Mismatch with germline at one junction end may stem from a read error. The chain has TRBV7-9 and TRBJ2-5, with 7 bases matching TRBD1. This CDR3 has 17 residues. Germline lookup yields CDR1 SEHNR and CDR2 FQNEAQ (reference sequence). As DNA, the CDR3 is TGTTCCAGCAGCCAACCCCCCGGCACAGGGGAAGGGGAGACCCAGTACTTC. Amino acids: CSSSQPPGTGEGETQYF.

The chain couples TRBV30 to TRBJ1-3; 8 nucleotides align to TRBD1. The CDR3 is 14 amino acids. Germline lookup yields CDR1 GTSNPN and CDR2 SVGIG (reference sequence). After removal of 4 bases from V and 5 bases from J, the junction contained 7 bases not matched to a gene. The CDR3, as DNA: TGTGCCTGGACCCAGGGGGCTGATAGAAACACCATATATTTT. It translates to CAWTQGADRNTIYF.

This clone was detected a few times. The chain employs TRBV9 and TRBJ2-6, with 9 nucleotides matching TRBD1. Germline V CDR1 and CDR2: SGDLS, YYNGEE. The CDR3 runs to 18 residues. Trimming removed 3 bases from V and 1 base from J; junction bases left unmatched: 8. CDR3 region: CASSAPGQGSSGANVLTF. The CDR3 bases are TGTGCCAGCAGCGCTCCGGGACAGGGTTCTTCTGGGGCCAACGTCCTGACTTTC.

The chain combines TRBV29-1 with TRBJ2-5; 14 bases are shared with TRBD2. The CDR3 consists of 15 residues. V lost 7 bases and J lost 4; bases outside the gene matches: 8. Per the germline V gene, CDR1 is SQVTM and CDR2 is ANQGSEA. The CDR3, as DNA: TGCAGCGGGTCGCCGGGACTAGCGGGGGTAGAGACCCAGTACTTC. Translated, it gives CSGSPGLAGVETQYF.

The chain uses TRBV6-1 and TRBJ1-1, with 7 bases fitting TRBD1. The CDR3 loop spans 16 amino acids. Germline CDR1 is MNHNS and CDR2 is SASEGT. J gave up 5 bases and V 3 bases, and 12 bases lay outside the gene matches. The CDR3 sequence is CASSDGGGESRTEAFF. The CDR3 DNA sequence: TGTGCCAGCAGTGATGGAGGGGGCGAATCCCGGACTGAAGCTTTCTTT.

Turning to this clone: The junction does not match germline at one end; this may be a read error. The chain links TRBV19 to TRBJ1-2; possibly TRBD1 for D (5 bases). CDR3 length equals 14 residues. The germline gives CDR1 LNHDA, CDR2 SQIVND (reference sequence). The DNA of the CDR3 is TGTGCCAGTAGTATAGAAGGGGAGGACTATGGCAACACCTTC. Amino acid sequence: CASSIEGEDYGNTF.

The chain links TRBV5-1 to TRBJ1-2; D gene ambiguous. Germline V gene lookup returns CDR1 SGHRS and CDR2 YFSETQ. The CDR3 length is 16 residues. Trimming cost V 4 bases and J 0 bases, with 16 bases left between them. The CDR3 here is CASSLDPGRTNYGYTF. The CDR3 DNA follows: TGCGCCAGCAGCCTTGACCCAGGCCGAACTAACTATGGCTACACCTTC.

Concerning this clone: The germline gene is not matched at one end of the junction; a read error may be the cause. The chain combines TRBV5-6 with TRBJ1-1; 7 nucleotides match TRBD1. This CDR3 region has 16 residues. CDR1 is SGHDT and CDR2 is YYEEEE in the germline V gene. CDR3 DNA sequence: TGTGCCAGCGGCTTGGTTCAGGGGGGCAAGAACACTGAAGCTTTCTTT. The encoded protein is CASGLVQGGKNTEAFF. Full variable domain (remainder filled in from reference TRBV5-6 and TRBJ1-1): DAGVTQSPTHLIKTRGQQVTLRCSPKSGHDTVSWYQQALGQGPQFIFQYYEEEERQRGNFPDRFSGHQFPNYSSELNVNALLLGDSALYLCASGLVQGGKNTEAFFGQGTRLTVV.

V usage is TRBV2 and J usage is TRBJ2-3, with D possibly being TRBD2 (6 bases). With 5 bases removed from V and 1 base from J, the gap between germline ends came to 10 bases. The CDR3 runs to 14 residues. Germline values: CDR1 SNHLY, CDR2 FYNNEI. The CDR3 sequence is CASSRDSGTDTQYF. The CDR3 DNA follows: TGTGCCAGCAGTCGGGACTCTGGCACAGATACGCAGTATTTT. The full variable domain, its missing parts supplied by reference TRBV2 and TRBJ2-3, is EPEVTQTPSHQVTQMGQEVILRCVPISNHLYFYWYRQILGQKVEFLVSFYNNEISEKSEIFDDQFSVERPDGSNFTLKIRSTKLEDSAMYFCASSRDSGTDTQYFGPGTRLTVL.